This is a list of T cell receptor beta chains from one sample in a study of OX40 agonist ivuxolimab in advanced cancers. Here immunoSEQ multiplex PCR was the method, and the copy in TCRdb shows in-frame clones only, minus some. In the table there are about 50,000 clones, 85% of which are singletons. The source material was CD4+ or CD8+ T cells sorted from blood, sampled in a trial of the OX40 agonist ivuxolimab. The receptors here all came from an adult with an advanced solid tumor such as melanoma, head and neck, liver or kidney cancer. Both conserved end residues are part of each CDR3. A D gene is named only where the DNA matches it firmly. Not every row has a clone size; where given, it reads once, few, many or a size class.

j_gene | v_gene | abundance | d_gene | CDR3aa | CDR3nt
TRBJ1-1 | TRBV18 | - | - | CASSPPLGATEAFF | TGTGCCAGCTCACCACCTCTGGGAGCCACTGAAGCTTTCTTT
TRBJ1-2 | TRBV7-2 | - | - | CASSPQTVRGYGYTF | TGTGCCAGCAGCCCCCAGACAGTGAGGGGCTATGGCTACACCTTC
TRBJ2-1 | TRBV19 | - | TRBD2 | CASRQRGGYNEQFF | TGTGCCAGTAGGCAGCGGGGGGGGTACAATGAGCAGTTCTTC
TRBJ1-1 | TRBV19 | - | - | CAPLRGARVNTEAFF | TGTGCCCCCCTACGGGGGGCCCGGGTGAACACTGAAGCTTTCTTT
TRBJ2-2 | TRBV19 | few | TRBD1 | CASSNPPGTGDTGELFF | TGTGCCAGTAGTAACCCGCCGGGGACAGGGGACACCGGGGAGCTGTTTTTT
TRBJ2-1 | TRBV4-2 | - | - | CASSLRQGQGEQFF | TGTGCCAGCAGCTTACGGCAGGGGCAGGGTGAGCAGTTCTTC
TRBJ2-3 | TRBV7-2 | - | - | CATMLGGTEDTQYF | TGTGCCACTATGCTCGGCGGGACCGAAGATACGCAGTATTTT
TRBJ2-3 | TRBV7-2 | - | - | CASSLALDRRADTQYF | TGTGCCAGCAGCTTAGCCCTGGACAGGAGGGCAGATACGCAGTATTTT
TRBJ2-5 | TRBV7-6 | - | - | CASSLVTETQYF | TGTGCCAGCAGCTTAGTAACGGAGACCCAGTACTTC
TRBJ2-2 | TRBV19 | - | - | CASSSRPDTGELFF | TGTGCCAGTAGTTCCAGACCAGACACCGGGGAGCTGTTTTTT
TRBJ2-2 | TRBV19 | - | - | CASRGLSTGELFF | TGTGCCAGTAGGGGGCTTTCTACCGGGGAGCTGTTTTTT
TRBJ1-1 | TRBV19 | - | - | CASSITGVNTEAFF | TGTGCCAGTAGTATAACTGGGGTGAACACTGAAGCTTTCTTT
TRBJ1-4 | TRBV7-9 | - | - | CASSSGQGSEKLFF | TGTGCCAGCAGCTCAGGGCAGGGTTCAGAAAAACTGTTTTTT
TRBJ1-6 | TRBV5-5 | - | - | CASSPRERADFYSPLHF | TGTGCCAGCAGCCCCAGGGAGAGGGCCGACTTTTACTCACCCCTCCACTTT
TRBJ2-7 | TRBV29-1 | - | - | CSVGREGGLYEQYF | TGCAGCGTTGGCCGAGAAGGGGGGCTATACGAGCAGTACTTC
TRBJ2-2 | TRBV7-3 | once | TRBD1 | CASSISTGGANTGELFF | TGTGCCAGCAGCATCTCGACAGGGGGAGCGAACACCGGGGAGCTGTTTTTT
TRBJ1-6 | TRBV28 | - | - | CASAPRTLHNSPLHF | TGTGCCAGCGCCCCGAGGACCCTTCATAATTCACCCCTCCACTTT
TRBJ2-1 | TRBV11-3 | - | - | CASSQYEGSYNEQFF | TGTGCCAGCAGCCAATATGAGGGCTCCTACAATGAGCAGTTCTTC
TRBJ2-5 | TRBV13 | - | - | CASSSQSGLGETQYF | TGTGCCAGCAGCTCCCAAAGCGGTCTAGGAGAGACCCAGTACTTC
TRBJ2-5 | TRBV7-9 | - | TRBD2 | CASDLWAGGQETQYF | TGTGCCAGTGACCTCTGGGCGGGGGGGCAAGAGACCCAGTACTTC
TRBJ2-3 | TRBV19 | - | TRBD2 | CASNLGLAGGEDTQYF | TGTGCCAGTAACCTCGGACTAGCGGGAGGGGAAGATACGCAGTATTTT
TRBJ1-1 | TRBV6-5 | - | TRBD1 | CASSSRDRVNTEAFF | TGTGCCAGCAGTTCTCGGGACAGGGTGAACACTGAAGCTTTCTTT
TRBJ2-1 | TRBV11-3 | - | - | CASSPMTSSDEQFF | TGTGCCAGCAGCCCGATGACTAGTAGCGATGAGCAGTTCTTC
TRBJ2-3 | TRBV5-4 | - | - | CASSTPWGADTQYF | TGTGCCAGCAGCACCCCCTGGGGGGCAGATACGCAGTATTTT
TRBJ2-5 | TRBV4-1 | - | - | CASRNYGGQETQYF | TGCGCCAGCAGAAACTATGGCGGACAAGAGACCCAGTACTTC
TRBJ2-3 | TRBV5-4 | - | - | CASSFEGTDTQYF | TGTGCCAGCAGCTTCGAGGGGACAGATACGCAGTATTTT
TRBJ1-2 | TRBV2 | - | - | CARDNPGKGYTF | TGTGCCAGGGACAACCCAGGCAAAGGCTACACCTTC
TRBJ1-2 | TRBV5-1 | - | TRBD1 | CASSPTRQGGGGYTF | TGCGCCAGCAGCCCCACCAGACAGGGAGGAGGCGGCTACACCTTC
TRBJ2-4 | TRBV21-1 | - | - | CASSKGLAHRKNIQYF | TGTGCCAGCAGCAAGGGACTAGCACATCGAAAAAACATTCAGTACTTC
TRBJ1-6 | TRBV5-1 | once | TRBD1 | CASSLVGQGFNSPLHF | TGCGCCAGCAGCTTGGTTGGACAGGGATTCAATTCACCCCTCCACTTT
TRBJ1-1 | TRBV7-7 | - | - | CASSLSVNTEAFF | TGTGCCAGCAGCTTAAGTGTGAACACTGAAGCTTTCTTT
TRBJ2-1 | TRBV4-2 | - | TRBD1 | CASSQDLGQGNEQFF | TGTGCCAGCAGCCAAGATTTAGGACAGGGGAATGAGCAGTTCTTC
TRBJ1-2 | TRBV19 | - | - | CASSISFLGQDYGYTF | TGTGCCAGTAGTATTAGTTTTTTAGGGCAGGACTATGGCTACACCTTC
TRBJ2-7 | TRBV5-6 | - | - | CASSLRGARAYEQYF | TGTGCCAGCAGCTTACGGGGGGCCAGGGCCTACGAGCAGTACTTC
TRBJ2-5 | TRBV29-1 | few | - | CSVERGETQYF | TGCAGCGTTGAGAGGGGGGAGACCCAGTACTTC
TRBJ1-4 | TRBV11-3 | - | TRBD1 | CASSFQTGWNEKLFF | TGTGCCAGCAGCTTCCAGACAGGGTGGAATGAAAAACTGTTTTTT
TRBJ1-5 | TRBV7-2 | - | TRBD1 | CASSLDQGEPQHF | TGTGCCAGCAGCTTAGATCAGGGGGAGCCCCAGCATTTT
TRBJ2-5 | TRBV12-5 | - | TRBD1 | CASAGTVESWETQYF | TGTGCTAGTGCGGGGACAGTCGAGTCGTGGGAGACCCAGTACTTC
TRBJ2-5 | TRBV7-3 | - | - | CASSRGGRGETQYF | TGTGCCAGCAGCCGGGGCGGTAGGGGGGAGACCCAGTACTTC
TRBJ1-2 | TRBV6-1 | - | - | CASSDGGFGYTF | TGTGCCAGCAGTGATGGGGGGTTTGGCTACACCTTC
TRBJ2-7 | TRBV7-3 | - | - | CASSPIRPDSYEQYF | TGTGCCAGCAGCCCAATCCGGCCCGACTCTTACGAGCAGTACTTC
TRBJ2-6 | TRBV11-2 | - | TRBD2 | CASRVAGAGANVLTF | TGTGCCAGCAGGGTCGCGGGAGCTGGGGCCAACGTCCTGACTTTC
TRBJ2-1 | TRBV5-1 | - | TRBD2 | CASRPTSARGKQFF | TGCGCCAGCAGACCGACTAGCGCTCGAGGCAAGCAGTTCTTC
TRBJ2-1 | TRBV11-3 | - | - | CASSLGWREPFF | TGTGCCAGCAGCTTAGGCTGGCGGGAACCGTTCTTC
TRBJ2-2 | TRBV18 | - | - | CASARIGGTGELFF | TGTGCCAGCGCACGTATTGGGGGCACCGGGGAGCTGTTTTTT
TRBJ2-1 | TRBV14 | - | - | CASSQVPGADNEQFF | TGTGCCAGCAGCCAAGTTCCGGGAGCAGACAATGAGCAGTTCTTC
TRBJ2-1 | TRBV15 | - | - | CATSSRFRTEDNEQFF | TGTGCCACCTCCTCCCGGTTTAGGACAGAAGACAATGAGCAGTTCTTC
TRBJ1-5 | TRBV27 | - | TRBD1 | CASKGTGRGQGQPQHF | TGTGCCAGCAAGGGTACGGGCAGGGGGCAAGGTCAGCCCCAGCATTTT